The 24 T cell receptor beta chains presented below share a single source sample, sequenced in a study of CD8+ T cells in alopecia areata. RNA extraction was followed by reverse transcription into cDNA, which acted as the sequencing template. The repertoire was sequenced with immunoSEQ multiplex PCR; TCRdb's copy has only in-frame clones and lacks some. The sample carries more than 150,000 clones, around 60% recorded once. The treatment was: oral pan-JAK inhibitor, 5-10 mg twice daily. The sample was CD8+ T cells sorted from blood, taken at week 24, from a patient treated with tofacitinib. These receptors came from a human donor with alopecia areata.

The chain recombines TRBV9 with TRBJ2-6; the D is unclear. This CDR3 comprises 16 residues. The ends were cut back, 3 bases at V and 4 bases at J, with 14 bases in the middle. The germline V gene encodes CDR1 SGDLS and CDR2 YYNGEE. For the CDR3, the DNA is TGTGCCAGCAGCGCAGGACGGCACTCAGGGGCCAACGTCCTGACTTTC. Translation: CASSAGRHSGANVLTF.

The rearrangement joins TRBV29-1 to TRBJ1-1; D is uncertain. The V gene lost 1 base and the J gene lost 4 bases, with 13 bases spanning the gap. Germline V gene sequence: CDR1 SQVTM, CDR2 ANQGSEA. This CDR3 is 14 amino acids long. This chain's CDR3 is CSVEVGRVGTEAFF. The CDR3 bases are TGCAGCGTTGAAGTGGGCCGGGTTGGCACTGAAGCTTTCTTT. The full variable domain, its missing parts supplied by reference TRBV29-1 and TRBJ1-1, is SAVISQKPSRDICQRGTSLTIQCQVDSQVTMMFWYRQQPGQSLTLIATANQGSEATYESGFVIDKFPISRPNLTFSTLTVSNMSPEDSSIYLCSVEVGRVGTEAFFGQGTRLTVV.

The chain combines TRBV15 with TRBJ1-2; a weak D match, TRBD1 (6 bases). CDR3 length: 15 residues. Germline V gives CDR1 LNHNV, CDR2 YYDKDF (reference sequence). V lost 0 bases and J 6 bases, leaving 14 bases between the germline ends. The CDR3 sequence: CATSRDRTGSHGYTF. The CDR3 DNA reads TGTGCCACCAGCAGAGATAGAACAGGGAGCCATGGCTACACCTTC.

The CDR3 loop is CASSPSVYEQFF. Written as DNA, the CDR3 is TGTGCCAGCAGCCCCTCCGTGTATGAGCAGTTCTTC. This sequence joins TRBV7-2 and TRBJ2-1, with no clear D. The length of the CDR3 is 12 residues. Trimming removed 5 bases from V and 8 bases from J, with 10 bases in between. CDR1 SGHTA and CDR2 FQGNSA come from the germline V gene.

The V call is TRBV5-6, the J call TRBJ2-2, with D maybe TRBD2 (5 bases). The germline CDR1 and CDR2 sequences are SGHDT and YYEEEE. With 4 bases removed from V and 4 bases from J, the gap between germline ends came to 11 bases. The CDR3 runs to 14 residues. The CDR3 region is CASSTGMSTGELFF. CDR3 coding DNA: TGTGCCAGCAGCACCGGGATGTCCACCGGGGAGCTGTTTTTT.

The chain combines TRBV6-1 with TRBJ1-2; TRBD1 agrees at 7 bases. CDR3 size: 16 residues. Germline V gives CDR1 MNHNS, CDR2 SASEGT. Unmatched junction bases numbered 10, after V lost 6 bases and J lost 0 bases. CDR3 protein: CASSEWDSIANYGYTF. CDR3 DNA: TGTGCCAGCAGCGAATGGGACAGTATAGCTAACTATGGCTACACCTTC.

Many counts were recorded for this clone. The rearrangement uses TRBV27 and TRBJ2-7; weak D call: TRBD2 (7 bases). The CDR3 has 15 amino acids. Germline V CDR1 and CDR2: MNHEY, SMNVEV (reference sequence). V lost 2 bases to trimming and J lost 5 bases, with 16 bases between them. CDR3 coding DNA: TGTGCCAGCAGTTTACTTCCCGGGGGGCGTAACGAGCAGTACTTC. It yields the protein CASSLLPGGRNEQYF.

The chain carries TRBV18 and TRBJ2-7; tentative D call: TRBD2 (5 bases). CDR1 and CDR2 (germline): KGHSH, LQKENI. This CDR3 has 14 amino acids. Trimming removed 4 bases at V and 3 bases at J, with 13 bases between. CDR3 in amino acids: CASSRPGTFYEQYF. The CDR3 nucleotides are TGTGCCAGCTCACGACCGGGAACGTTCTACGAGCAGTACTTC.

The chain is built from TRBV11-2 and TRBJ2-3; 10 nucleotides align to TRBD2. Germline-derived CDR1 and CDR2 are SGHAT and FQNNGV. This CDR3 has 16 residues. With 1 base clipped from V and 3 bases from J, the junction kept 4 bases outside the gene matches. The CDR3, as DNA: TGTGCCAGCAGCTTAGCAGCGGGGGGGCTGACAGATACGCAGTATTTT. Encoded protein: CASSLAAGGLTDTQYF.

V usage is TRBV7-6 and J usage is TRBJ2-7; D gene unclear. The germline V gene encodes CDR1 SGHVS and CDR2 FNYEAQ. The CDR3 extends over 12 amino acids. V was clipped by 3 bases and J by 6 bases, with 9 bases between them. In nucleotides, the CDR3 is TGTGCCAGCAGCTTGTCCGGGTTCGAGCAGTACTTC. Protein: CASSLSGFEQYF.

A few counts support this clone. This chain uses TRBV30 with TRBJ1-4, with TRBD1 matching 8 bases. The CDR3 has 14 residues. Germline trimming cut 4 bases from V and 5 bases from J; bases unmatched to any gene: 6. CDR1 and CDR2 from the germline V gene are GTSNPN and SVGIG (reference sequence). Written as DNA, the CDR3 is TGTGCCTGGACCCAGGGGGCGGGGAATGAAAAACTGTTTTTT. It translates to CAWTQGAGNEKLFF.

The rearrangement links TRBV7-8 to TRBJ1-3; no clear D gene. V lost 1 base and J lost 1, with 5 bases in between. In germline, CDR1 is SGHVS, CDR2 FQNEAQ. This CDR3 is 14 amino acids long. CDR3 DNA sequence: TGTGCCAGCAGCTTAGGGGTGTCTGGAAACACCATATATTTT. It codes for CASSLGVSGNTIYF.

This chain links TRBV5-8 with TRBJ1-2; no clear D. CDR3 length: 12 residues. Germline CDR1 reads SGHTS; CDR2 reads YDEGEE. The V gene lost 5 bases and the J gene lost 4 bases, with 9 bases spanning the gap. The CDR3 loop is CASSGGSYGYTF. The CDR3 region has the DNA TGTGCCAGCAGTGGTGGGTCCTATGGCTACACCTTC.

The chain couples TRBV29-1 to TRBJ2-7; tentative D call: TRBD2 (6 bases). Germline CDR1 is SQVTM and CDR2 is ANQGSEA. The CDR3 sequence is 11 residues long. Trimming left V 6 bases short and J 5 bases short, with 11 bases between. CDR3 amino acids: CSVGGRDEQYF. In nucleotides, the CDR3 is TGCAGCGTGGGGGGTAGGGACGAGCAGTACTTC.

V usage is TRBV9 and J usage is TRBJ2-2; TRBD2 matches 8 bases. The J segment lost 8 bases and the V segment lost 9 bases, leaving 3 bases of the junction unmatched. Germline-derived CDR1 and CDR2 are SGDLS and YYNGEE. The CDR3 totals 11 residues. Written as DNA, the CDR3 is TGTGCCACGGGGGGGCCAGGGGAGCTGTTTTTT. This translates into CATGGPGELFF.

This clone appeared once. CDR3 bases: TGTGCCAGCAGTTTTCGTTCGGATGAGCAGTTCTTC. Translated: CASSFRSDEQFF. J is TRBJ2-1 and V is TRBV27, with D hard to call. In germline, CDR1 is MNHEY, CDR2 SMNVEV (reference sequence). This CDR3 is 12 amino acids long. V lost 3 bases and J lost 8, with 8 bases in between.

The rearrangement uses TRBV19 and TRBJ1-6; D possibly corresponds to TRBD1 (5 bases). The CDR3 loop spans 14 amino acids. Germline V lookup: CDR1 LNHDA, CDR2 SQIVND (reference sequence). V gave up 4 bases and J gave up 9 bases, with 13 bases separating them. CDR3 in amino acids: CASSRGDVGSPLHF. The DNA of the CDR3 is TGTGCCAGTAGTAGAGGGGACGTAGGTTCACCCCTCCACTTT.

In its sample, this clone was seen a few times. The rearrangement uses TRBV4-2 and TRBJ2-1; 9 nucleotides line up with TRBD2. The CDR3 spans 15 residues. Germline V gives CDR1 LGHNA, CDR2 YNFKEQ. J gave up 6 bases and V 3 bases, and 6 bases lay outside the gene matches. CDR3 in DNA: TGTGCCAGCAGCCACGGCGGGGGGGAGGTCAATGAGCAGTTCTTC. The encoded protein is CASSHGGGEVNEQFF.

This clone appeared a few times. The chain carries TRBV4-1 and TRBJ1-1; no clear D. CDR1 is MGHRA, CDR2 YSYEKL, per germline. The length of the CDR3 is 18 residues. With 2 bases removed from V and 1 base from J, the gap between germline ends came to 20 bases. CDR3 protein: CASSQRPFGLWGNTEAFF. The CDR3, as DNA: TGCGCCAGCAGCCAAAGACCCTTCGGACTCTGGGGGAACACTGAAGCTTTCTTT.

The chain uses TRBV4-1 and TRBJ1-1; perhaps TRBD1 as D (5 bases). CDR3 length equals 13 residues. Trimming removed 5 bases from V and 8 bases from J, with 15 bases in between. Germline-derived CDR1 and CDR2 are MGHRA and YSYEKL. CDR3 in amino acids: CASSTRQYREAFF. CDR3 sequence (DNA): TGCGCCAGCAGCACTAGACAGTATAGGGAAGCTTTCTTT.

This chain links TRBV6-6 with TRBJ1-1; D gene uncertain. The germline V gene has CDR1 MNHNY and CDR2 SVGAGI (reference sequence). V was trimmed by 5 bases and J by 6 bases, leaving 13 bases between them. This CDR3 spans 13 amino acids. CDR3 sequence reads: CASSPLESAEAFF. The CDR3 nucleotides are TGTGCCAGCAGTCCCCTGGAAAGTGCTGAAGCTTTCTTT.

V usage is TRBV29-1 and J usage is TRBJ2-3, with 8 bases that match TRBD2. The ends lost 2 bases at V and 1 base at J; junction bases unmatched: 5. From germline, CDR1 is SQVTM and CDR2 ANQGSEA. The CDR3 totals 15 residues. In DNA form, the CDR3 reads TGCAGCGTTGAATACGGGGGGGGGCGCACAGATACGCAGTATTTT. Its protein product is CSVEYGGGRTDTQYF.

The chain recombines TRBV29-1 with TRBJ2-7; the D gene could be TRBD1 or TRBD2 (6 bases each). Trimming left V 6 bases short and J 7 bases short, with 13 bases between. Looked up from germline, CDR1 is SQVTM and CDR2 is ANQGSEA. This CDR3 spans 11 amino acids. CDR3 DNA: TGCAGCGTGGCAGAGGGGGGTGAGCAGTACTTC. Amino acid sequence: CSVAEGGEQYF.

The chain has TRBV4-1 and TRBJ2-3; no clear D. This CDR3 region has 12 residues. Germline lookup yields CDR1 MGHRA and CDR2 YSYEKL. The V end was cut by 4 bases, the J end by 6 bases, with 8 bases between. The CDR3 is CASSLKGDTQYF. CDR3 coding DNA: TGCGCCAGCAGCCTCAAGGGTGATACGCAGTATTTT.